This T cell receptor (beta chain) emerged from a study of blood T cell repertoires in COVID-19. Study-wide background: Sites in the United States, Italy and Spain provided acute and convalescent COVID-19 samples.

Categorization into cohorts depended on clinical history that participants reported. Method: immunoSEQ multiplex PCR; TCRdb's copy keeps in-frame clones and lacks some. This sample yields about 220,000 clones, of which 90% are seen a single time; more than 12% belongs to the top ten. The CDR3 loop spans 14 amino acids. The V and J ends lost 4 bases and 2 bases respectively, with 8 bases between them. The germline V gene has CDR1 MRHNA and CDR2 SNTAGT. The clonotype comes from a young man who had been exposed to COVID-19. The sequenced sample was PBMCs or T cells enriched from blood (not recorded which). This sequence joins TRBV6-4 and TRBJ2-2; D is ambiguous. CDR3 bases: TGTGCCAGCAGTGCCACCTACAACACCGGGGAGCTGTTTTTT. Translating it yields CASSATYNTGELFF.